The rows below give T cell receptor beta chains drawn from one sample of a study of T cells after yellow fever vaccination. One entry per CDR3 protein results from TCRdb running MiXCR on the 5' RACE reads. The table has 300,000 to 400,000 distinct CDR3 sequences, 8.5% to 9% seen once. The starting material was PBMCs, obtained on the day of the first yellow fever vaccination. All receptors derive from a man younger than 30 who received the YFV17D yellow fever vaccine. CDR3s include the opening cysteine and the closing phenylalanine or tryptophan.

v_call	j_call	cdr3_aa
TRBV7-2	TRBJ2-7	CASSLLGQNLEQYF
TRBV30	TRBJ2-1	CAWSGGAAGNEQFF
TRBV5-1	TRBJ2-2	CASSLEGAPNTGELFF
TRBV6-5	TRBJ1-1	CASSYTGGRDEAFF
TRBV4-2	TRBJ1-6	CASSQMGPGLGSPLHF
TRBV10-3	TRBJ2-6	CAISEQPGTHLPGANVLTF
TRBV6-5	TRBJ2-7	CASSYSGVATYEQYF
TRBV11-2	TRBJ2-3	CASSLVPASTDTQYF
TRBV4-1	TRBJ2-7	CASSSTGGLNSYEQYF
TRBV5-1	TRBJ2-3	CASSRDFGTDTQYF
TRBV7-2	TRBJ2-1	CASSLARTYNEQFF
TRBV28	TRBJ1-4	CASSRQGVDLVFF
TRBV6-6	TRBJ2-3	CASGGADTQYF
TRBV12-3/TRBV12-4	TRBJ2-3	CASRPPIFPDTQYF
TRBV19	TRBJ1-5	CASAGRDQPQHF
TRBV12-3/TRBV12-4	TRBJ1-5	CASSLSLNQPQHF
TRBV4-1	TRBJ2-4	CASSHRPVAKNIQYF
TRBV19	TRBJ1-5	CASSIERTQPQHF
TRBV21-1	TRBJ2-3	CASSKALTGRRTDTQYF
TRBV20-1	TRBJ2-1	CSAAGTSSYNEQFF